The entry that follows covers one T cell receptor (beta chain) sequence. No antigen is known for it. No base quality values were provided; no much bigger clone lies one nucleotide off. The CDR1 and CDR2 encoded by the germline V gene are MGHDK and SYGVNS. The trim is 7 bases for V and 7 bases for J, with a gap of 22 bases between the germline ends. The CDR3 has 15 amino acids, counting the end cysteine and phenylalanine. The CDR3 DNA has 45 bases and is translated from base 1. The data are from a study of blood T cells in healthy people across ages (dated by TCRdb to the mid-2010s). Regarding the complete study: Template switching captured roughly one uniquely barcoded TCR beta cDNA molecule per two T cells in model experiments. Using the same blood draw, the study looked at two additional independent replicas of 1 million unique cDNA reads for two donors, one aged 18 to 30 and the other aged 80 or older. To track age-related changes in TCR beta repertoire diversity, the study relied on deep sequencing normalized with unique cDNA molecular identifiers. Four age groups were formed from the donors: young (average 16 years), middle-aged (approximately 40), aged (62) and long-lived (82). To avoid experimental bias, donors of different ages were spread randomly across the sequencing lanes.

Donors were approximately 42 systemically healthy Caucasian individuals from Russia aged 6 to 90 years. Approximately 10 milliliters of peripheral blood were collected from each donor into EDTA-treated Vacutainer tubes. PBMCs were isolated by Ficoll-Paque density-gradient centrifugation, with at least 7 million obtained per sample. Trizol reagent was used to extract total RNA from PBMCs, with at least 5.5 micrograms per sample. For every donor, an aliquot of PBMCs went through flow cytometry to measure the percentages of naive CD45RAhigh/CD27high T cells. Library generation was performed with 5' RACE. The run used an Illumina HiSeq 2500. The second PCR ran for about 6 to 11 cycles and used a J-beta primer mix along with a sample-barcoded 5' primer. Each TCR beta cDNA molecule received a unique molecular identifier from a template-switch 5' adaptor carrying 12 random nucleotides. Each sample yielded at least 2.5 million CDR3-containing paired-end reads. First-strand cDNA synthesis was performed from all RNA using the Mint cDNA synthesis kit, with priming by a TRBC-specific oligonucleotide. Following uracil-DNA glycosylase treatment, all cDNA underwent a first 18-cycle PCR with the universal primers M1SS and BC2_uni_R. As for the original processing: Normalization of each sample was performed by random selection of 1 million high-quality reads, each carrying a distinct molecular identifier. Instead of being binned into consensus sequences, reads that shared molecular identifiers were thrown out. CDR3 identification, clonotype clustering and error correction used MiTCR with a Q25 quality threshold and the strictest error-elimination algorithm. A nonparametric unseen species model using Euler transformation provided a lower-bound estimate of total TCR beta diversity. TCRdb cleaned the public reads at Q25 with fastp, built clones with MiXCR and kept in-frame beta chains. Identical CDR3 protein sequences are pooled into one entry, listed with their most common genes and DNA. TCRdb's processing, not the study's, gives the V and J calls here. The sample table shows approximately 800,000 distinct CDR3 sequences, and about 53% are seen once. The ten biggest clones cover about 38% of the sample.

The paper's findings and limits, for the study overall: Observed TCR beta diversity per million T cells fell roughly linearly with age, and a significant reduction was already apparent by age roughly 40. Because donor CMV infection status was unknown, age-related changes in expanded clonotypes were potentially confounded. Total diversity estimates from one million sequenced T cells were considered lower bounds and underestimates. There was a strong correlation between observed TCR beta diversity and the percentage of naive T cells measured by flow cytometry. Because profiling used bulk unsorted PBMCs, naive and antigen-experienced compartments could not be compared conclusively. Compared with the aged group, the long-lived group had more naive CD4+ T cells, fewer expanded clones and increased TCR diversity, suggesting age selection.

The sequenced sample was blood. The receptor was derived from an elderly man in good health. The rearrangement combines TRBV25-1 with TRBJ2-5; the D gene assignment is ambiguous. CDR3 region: CASTDPFDPKGTQYF. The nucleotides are TGTGCCAGCACCGACCCTTTTGACCCTAAGGGGACCCAGTACTTC.